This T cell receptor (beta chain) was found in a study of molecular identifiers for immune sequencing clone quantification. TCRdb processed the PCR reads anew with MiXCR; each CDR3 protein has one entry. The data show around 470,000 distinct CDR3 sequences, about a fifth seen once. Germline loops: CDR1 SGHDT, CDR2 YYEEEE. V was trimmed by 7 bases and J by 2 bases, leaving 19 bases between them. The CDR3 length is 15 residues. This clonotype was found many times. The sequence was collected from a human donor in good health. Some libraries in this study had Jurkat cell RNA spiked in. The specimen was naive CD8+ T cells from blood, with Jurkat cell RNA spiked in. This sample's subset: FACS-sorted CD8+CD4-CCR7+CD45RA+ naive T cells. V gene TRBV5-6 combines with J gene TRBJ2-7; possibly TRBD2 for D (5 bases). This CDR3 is CASGYSSAATYEQYF. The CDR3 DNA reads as TGTGCCAGCGGATACTCTTCAGCGGCCACCTACGAGCAGTACTTC.